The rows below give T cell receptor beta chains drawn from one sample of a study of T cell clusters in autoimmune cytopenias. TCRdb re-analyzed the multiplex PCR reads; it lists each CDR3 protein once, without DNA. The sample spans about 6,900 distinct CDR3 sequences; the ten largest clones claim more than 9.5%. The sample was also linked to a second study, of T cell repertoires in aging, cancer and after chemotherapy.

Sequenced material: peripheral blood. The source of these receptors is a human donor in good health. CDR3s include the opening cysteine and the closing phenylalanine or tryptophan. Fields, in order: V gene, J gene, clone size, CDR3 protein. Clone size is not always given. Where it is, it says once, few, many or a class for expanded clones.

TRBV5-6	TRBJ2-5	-	CASSLDSKRREYF
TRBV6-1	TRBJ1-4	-	CASREQGRGGEKLFF
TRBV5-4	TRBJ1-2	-	CASGGAGQGRSNYGYTF
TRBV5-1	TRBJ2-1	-	CASSWTRGGGRNEQFF
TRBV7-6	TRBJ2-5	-	CASSSTGTQETQYF
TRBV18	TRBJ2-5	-	CASSAGTAQETQYF
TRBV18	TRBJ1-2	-	CASSLDSSEAGYTF
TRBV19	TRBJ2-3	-	CASSNPRDGGGITDTQYF
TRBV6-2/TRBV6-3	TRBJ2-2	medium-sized	CASALTGELFF
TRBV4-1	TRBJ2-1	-	CASSPTQGNNPPYNEQFF
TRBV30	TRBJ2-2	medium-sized	CAWSELPRTGWGTGELFF
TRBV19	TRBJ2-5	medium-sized	CASSIRDIGGETQYF
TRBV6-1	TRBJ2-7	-	CASRLGRISSYEQYF
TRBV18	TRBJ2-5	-	CASSPAGTAGQETQYF
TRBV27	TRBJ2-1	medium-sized	CASSWGTAYYNEQFF
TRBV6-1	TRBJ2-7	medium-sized	CASSERGTGSYEQYF
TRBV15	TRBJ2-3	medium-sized	CATSRERGGPDTQYF
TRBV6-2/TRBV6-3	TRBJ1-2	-	CASSAGRGYGYTF
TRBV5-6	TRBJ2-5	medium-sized	CASSLRGRHQETQYF
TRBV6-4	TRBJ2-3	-	CASSGGRDTDTQYF
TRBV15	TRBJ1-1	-	CATSRERRNTEAFF
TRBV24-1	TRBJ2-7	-	CATSDSRQGLYEQYF
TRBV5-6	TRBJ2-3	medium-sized	CASSRGGRTDTQYF
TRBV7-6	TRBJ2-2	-	CASSTGTGFTGELFF
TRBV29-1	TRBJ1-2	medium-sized	CSVVKINYGYTF
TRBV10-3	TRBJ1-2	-	CAISWTGGYGYTF
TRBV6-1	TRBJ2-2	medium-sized	CASSREGGATGELFF
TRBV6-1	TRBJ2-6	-	CASSESSGANVLTF
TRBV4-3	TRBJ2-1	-	CASSHPRTGVAEQFF
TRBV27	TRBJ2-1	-	CASSLTGTYNEQFF
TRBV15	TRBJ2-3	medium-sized	CATSRRLADTDTQYF
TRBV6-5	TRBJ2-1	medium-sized	CASSYDRGSYNEQFF
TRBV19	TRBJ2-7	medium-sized	CASSIGTEYEQYF
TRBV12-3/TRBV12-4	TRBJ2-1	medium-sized	CASRTGGGGNEQFF
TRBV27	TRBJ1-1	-	CASSFFQGYTEAFF
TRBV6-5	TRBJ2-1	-	CASGTGSYNEQFF
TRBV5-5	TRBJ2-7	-	CASSLEGQAYEQYF
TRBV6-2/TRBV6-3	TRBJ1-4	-	CASSQGLGEGSEKLFF
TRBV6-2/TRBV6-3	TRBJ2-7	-	CASSYSGRAYEQYF
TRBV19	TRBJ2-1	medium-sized	CASNPGAYNEQFF
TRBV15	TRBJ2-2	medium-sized	CATGGANTGELFF
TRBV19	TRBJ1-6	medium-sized	CASSSGSSNSPLHF
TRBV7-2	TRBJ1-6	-	CASSTLGSSYNSPLHF
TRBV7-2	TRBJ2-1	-	CASTMDRGNYNEQFF
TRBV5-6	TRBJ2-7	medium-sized	CASNPGQGIRREQYF
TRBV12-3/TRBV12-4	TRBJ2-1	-	CASSLLQGNNEQFF
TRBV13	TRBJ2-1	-	CASSSRDPLAASTYNEQFF
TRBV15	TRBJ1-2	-	CATSREVGFYGYTF
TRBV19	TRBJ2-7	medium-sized	CASSIIAGSSYEQYF
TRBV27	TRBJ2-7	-	CASSLSGSYEQYF
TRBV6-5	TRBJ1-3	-	CASRKTETGYSGNTIYF
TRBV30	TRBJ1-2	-	CAWSATVQYSRGYTF
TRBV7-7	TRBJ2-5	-	CASSLPGAEGETQYF
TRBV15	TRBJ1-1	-	CATSKPGSMNTEAFF
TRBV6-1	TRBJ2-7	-	CASSAVGQGIRNEQYF